This T cell receptor (beta chain) was obtained from a study of blood T cell repertoires in COVID-19 (TCRdb year 2020). As for the study more broadly: The collaborator samples originated in the United States, Italy and Spain and spanned the acute and convalescent phases of COVID-19. Nearly every sample came with metadata listing a de-identified subject ID, COVID-19 status, age in years and sex. The repertoires were made available in a free public database intended to serve as a resource for research on the immune response to SARS-CoV-2. The material from the prospective study consisted of cDNA or gDNA derived from T cells, B-cell-depleted T cells, or PBMCs. The dataset comprised deeply sampled blood TCRbeta repertoires from subjects exposed to, actively infected with, or recovered from COVID-19. The samples were drawn from two sources: the first 160 participants of the ongoing ImmuneRACE study, and 950 to 1,500 subjects contributed by 6 global collaborators. Where HLA class I and class II types were available, the types were taken from metadata supplied by the sample provider, not from assay-based typing.

Regarding this clone: Its antigen is unknown. Qualities for individual bases were not recorded, and no much larger clone is one base off.

The germline V gene yields WSHSY for CDR1 and SAAADI for CDR2. The CDR3, from cysteine to phenylalanine, totals 13 residues. Only the CDR3 part of the read is kept: 39 bases, read in frame from the first base. Germline trimming: 6 bases from V, 7 bases from J; junction bases outside gene matches: 8. Overall study outcomes, separate from this receptor: Clinical and demographic metadata were provided uncurated, with the amount varying by source and participant.

TCRbeta CDR3 regions were amplified from genomic DNA by means of the immunoSEQ Assay, a bias-controlled multiplex PCR. The published analysis was carried out like this. The number of nucleated cells in each sample was estimated by amplification of reference gene primers within the assay. To quantify the absolute abundance of each unique TCRbeta CDR3 rearrangement, sequence reads were collapsed and filtered. For each sample, productive Simpson clonality was calculated by taking the square root of Simpson's diversity index across productive rearrangements. TCRdb's version of the immuneACCESS table is confined to in-frame rearrangements and falls short of the full clone set. An unresolved V gene accounts for under half of the shortfall where checked; the remainder is of unknown origin. The V and J calls and clone size come from that table; D and trimming were worked out from the DNA. For this sample there are 180,000 or so clones; more than 70% appear just once. More than 3.5% of the sample is in the top ten clones.

Collaborating institutions collected whole blood in K2EDTA tubes following their own protocols. Collaborator samples were shipped for TCRbeta analysis as frozen whole blood, isolated PBMCs, or DNA extracted from either sample type. This receptor chain uses TRBV10-2 and TRBJ1-1; 7 of the junction bases match TRBD1. The sequence was obtained from a woman aged 30 to 39 with acute or convalescent COVID-19. The sequencing input was peripheral blood. CDR3 reads: CASSRGQALEAFF. The bases read TGCGCCAGCAGCCGCGGACAGGCCCTTGAAGCTTTCTTT.